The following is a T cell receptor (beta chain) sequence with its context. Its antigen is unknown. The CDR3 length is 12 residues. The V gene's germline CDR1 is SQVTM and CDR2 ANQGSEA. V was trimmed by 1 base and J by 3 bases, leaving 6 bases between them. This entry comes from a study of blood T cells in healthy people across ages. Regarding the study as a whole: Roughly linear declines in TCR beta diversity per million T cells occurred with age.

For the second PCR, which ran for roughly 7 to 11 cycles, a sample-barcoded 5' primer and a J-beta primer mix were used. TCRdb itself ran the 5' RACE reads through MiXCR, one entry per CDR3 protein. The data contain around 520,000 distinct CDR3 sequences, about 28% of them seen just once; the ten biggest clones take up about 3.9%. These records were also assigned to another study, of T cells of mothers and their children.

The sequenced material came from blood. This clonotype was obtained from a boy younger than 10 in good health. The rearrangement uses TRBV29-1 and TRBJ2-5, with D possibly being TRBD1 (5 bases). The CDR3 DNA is TGCAGCGTTGAAGGACAGAAAGAGACCCAGTACTTC. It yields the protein CSVEGQKETQYF.